The 8 T cell receptor beta chains listed next were all sequenced from one sample in a study of neurological immune-mediated disorders. TCRdb reprocessed the 5' RACE reads with MiXCR, giving one entry per CDR3 protein. The sample consists of about 45,000 distinct CDR3 sequences, roughly a fifth of them appearing once. As to time point: technical triplicate 3. Sequencing used PBMCs. The receptor set was obtained from a man between 60 and 70 years old with HTLV-1-associated myelopathy (HAM/TSP).

This clonotype was recorded many times. V and J are TRBV5-5 and TRBJ2-1; D perhaps matches TRBD2 (6 bases). CDR1 is SGHKS, CDR2 YYEKEE, per germline (reference sequence). Trimming took 4 bases from V and 10 from J, leaving 24 bases between them. This CDR3 is built from 16 residues. DNA of the CDR3: TGTGCCAGCAGCCCCCGCTCGGGGGTGACGGAGGGGGAGCAGTTCTTC. It translates to CASSPRSGVTEGEQFF.

This clonotype has ten or more counts. The chain combines TRBV20-1 with TRBJ1-2; 8 bases agree with TRBD1. CDR1 DFQATT and CDR2 SNEGSKA come from the germline V gene (reference sequence). V lost 5 bases, J lost 2 bases, and 7 bases stayed unmatched. The CDR3 covers 14 residues. CDR3: CSAAPGTGNYGYTF. For the CDR3, the DNA is TGCAGTGCTGCTCCCGGGACAGGCAACTATGGCTACACCTTC.

This clonotype appeared many times. The J gene is TRBJ2-2, the V gene TRBV5-1; 8 bases match TRBD1. The CDR3 runs to 17 residues. Germline CDR1 SGHRS, CDR2 YFSETQ. V shed 0 bases and J 1 base; nucleotides not matched to a gene: 5. The CDR3: CASSLVSGTGNTGELFF. In nucleotides, the CDR3 is TGCGCCAGCAGCTTGGTCTCCGGGACAGGGAACACCGGGGAGCTGTTTTTT. The variable domain in full, with the rest retrieved from reference TRBV5-1 and TRBJ2-2, is KAGVTQTPRYLIKTRGQQVTLSCSPISGHRSVSWYQQTPGQGLQFLFEYFSETQRNKGNFPGRFSGRQFSNSRSEMNVSTLELGDSALYLCASSLVSGTGNTGELFFGEGSRLTVL.

There are many counts of this clonotype. This sequence joins TRBV21-1 and TRBJ2-7; the table's D call of TRBD1 was not tested on the DNA. TRBV21-1 counts as a pseudogene. The CDR3 sequence is 16 residues long. CDR3 amino acids: CASSKPGRTGIYEQYF. CDR3 sequence (DNA): TGTGCCAGCAGCAAACCTGGCCGGACAGGAATCTACGAGCAGTACTTC.

A word on this clonotype: Just one base apart from a much larger clone, this may be a read error. The chain's CDR3 is CSATYFYEQYF. In nucleotides, the CDR3 is TGCAGTGCTACCTACTTCTACGAGCAGTACTTC. The gene calls are TRBV20-1 and TRBJ2-7; the D is unclear. Germline V CDR1 and CDR2: DFQATT, SNEGSKA (reference sequence). This CDR3 is built from 11 residues. The V end lost 4 bases, the J end lost 3 bases, and 7 bases lay between the germline ends.

This clonotype has ten or more counts. The chain has TRBV6-6 and TRBJ2-5; D call uncertain. CDR1 and CDR2 (germline): MNHNY, SVGAGI (reference sequence). The length of the CDR3 is 13 residues. V was trimmed by 6 bases and J by 1 base, leaving 9 bases between them. This chain's CDR3 is CASSQEFQETQYF. Here the CDR3 DNA reads TGTGCCAGCAGCCAAGAATTCCAAGAGACCCAGTACTTC.

By share, this clonotype counts as medium-sized. This chain uses TRBV28 with TRBJ2-1, with D unresolved. The CDR3 runs 15 residues. The germline V gene encodes CDR1 MDHEN and CDR2 SYDVKM. Trimming shortened V by 1 base and J by 5 bases, and 12 bases separated the two germline ends. CDR3 loop: CASSLFAVEDNEQFF. CDR3 sequence (DNA): TGTGCCAGCAGTTTATTTGCGGTCGAGGACAATGAGCAGTTCTTC.

This clonotype was counted at least ten times. The chain employs TRBV5-1 and TRBJ2-2, with 11 bases that match TRBD2. With V trimmed by 4 bases and J by 3 bases, 8 bases remained unmatched. From germline, CDR1 is SGHRS and CDR2 YFSETQ. The CDR3 sequence is 17 residues long. CDR3 sequence: CASSPPTSGTYTGELFF. The CDR3 DNA reads as TGCGCCAGCAGCCCCCCGACTAGCGGGACGTACACCGGGGAGCTGTTTTTT.